This T cell receptor (beta chain) was observed in a study of neoadjuvant anti-PD-1 for oral cavity cancer. On the study more broadly: Before surgery, most patients got three to four biweekly 3 mg/kg nivolumab doses. Patients without progression got a fourth dose around day 43.

The CDR3 is 18 amino acids. The V and J ends lost 0 bases and 2 bases respectively, with 17 bases between them. CDR1 and CDR2 (germline): SGHTA, FQGTGA. A word on this clone: What it binds is unknown.

Findings of the study overall: Post-nivolumab, blood T cell clonality was significantly elevated in non-responders. Each response group had just a few patients in TCR analyses.

Sample time point: after neoadjuvant nivolumab, at surgical resection. Only in-frame clones appear in the TCRdb table, and some are missing; sequencing was by immunoSEQ multiplex PCR. The data contain some 14,000 clones, 60% to 75% of them singletons. Sample: PBMCs, taken after nivolumab (anti-PD-1) treatment. The chain recombines TRBV7-3 with TRBJ2-1; D is perhaps TRBD2 (5 bases). The receptor was isolated from a person between 40 and 85 years old with oral cavity squamous cell carcinoma. Written as DNA, the CDR3 is TGTGCCAGCAGCTTAACTCCCCAACTCAGCGGACCCTACAATGAGCAGTTCTTC. As protein: CASSLTPQLSGPYNEQFF.